These 21 T cell receptor beta chains were all obtained from the same sample, sequenced in a study of blood T cell repertoires in COVID-19. Data came from immunoSEQ multiplex PCR; TCRdb stores just in-frame clones and leaves some out. The table lists around 250,000 clones, around nine tenths of them singletons. The sequenced material came from PBMCs or T cells enriched from blood (not recorded which). The receptors derive from a woman aged 50 to 60 who had recovered from COVID-19.

V and J are TRBV10-3 and TRBJ1-4; the match to TRBD1 covers 7 bases. J lost 9 bases, V lost 5 bases, and 3 bases had no gene match. Germline V gene lookup returns CDR1 ENHRY and CDR2 SYGVKD. The CDR3 loop spans 12 amino acids. The CDR3 sequence is CAISQDRQKLFF. CDR3 in DNA: TGTGCCATCAGTCAGGACAGGCAAAAACTGTTTTTT.

The chain joins TRBV10-3 to TRBJ2-7; a possible D gene is TRBD2 (8 bases). V dropped 8 bases and J dropped 3 bases, with 20 bases sitting between them. This CDR3 comprises 15 residues. Looked up from germline, CDR1 is ENHRY and CDR2 is SYGVKD. The CDR3 region has the DNA TGTGCCATCCAGCGGGGGTCGGGACAGTACTACGAGCAGTACTTC. It encodes CAIQRGSGQYYEQYF.

V gene TRBV3-1 (or the pseudogene TRBV3-2) combines with J gene TRBJ1-2; no clear D gene. Germline CDR1 LGHDT, CDR2 YNNKEL (reference sequence). The CDR3 is 14 amino acids. Trimming removed 3 bases at V and 6 bases at J, with 14 bases between. The CDR3 reads CASSHPLSTDGYTF. The CDR3 DNA is TGTGCCAGCAGCCATCCCCTTTCAACAGATGGCTACACCTTC.

The rearrangement links TRBV6-2 or TRBV6-3 to TRBJ1-1; no definite D call. The CDR3 extends over 12 amino acids. Per the germline V gene, CDR1 is MNHEY and CDR2 is SVGEGT. The germline V and J ends were trimmed by 0 bases and 8 bases, with 7 bases remaining between them. As DNA, the CDR3 is TGTGCCAGCAGTTACTCGGGCAGGGAAGCTTTCTTT. Protein: CASSYSGREAFF.

The chain has TRBV2 and TRBJ2-1, with D possibly TRBD2 on 5 matching bases. V gave up 7 bases and J gave up 5 bases, with 15 bases separating them. Per the germline V gene, CDR1 is SNHLY and CDR2 is FYNNEI. The CDR3 spans 14 residues. CDR3 region: CASMTGSNNNEQFF. Written as DNA, the CDR3 is TGTGCCAGCATGACGGGATCGAACAACAATGAGCAGTTCTTC. Full variable domain (missing parts from reference TRBV2 and TRBJ2-1): EPEVTQTPSHQVTQMGQEVILRCVPISNHLYFYWYRQILGQKVEFLVSFYNNEISEKSEIFDDQFSVERPDGSNFTLKIRSTKLEDSAMYFCASMTGSNNNEQFFGPGTRLTVL.

The V and J genes are TRBV5-5 and TRBJ1-2, with D uncertain. The CDR3 has 15 residues. Germline lookup yields CDR1 SGHKS and CDR2 YYEKEE (reference sequence). V was pared by 0 bases and J by 4 bases, with 13 bases between. The CDR3 DNA is TGTGCCAGCAGCTTGGCGGGATCGACGGGCTATGGCTACACCTTC. Translation gives CASSLAGSTGYGYTF.

The V gene is TRBV6-5, the J gene TRBJ1-4; 8 nucleotides match TRBD1. Germline CDR1 and CDR2: MNHEY and SVGAGI. J lost 6 bases, V lost 7 bases, and 4 bases had no gene match. The CDR3 has 13 amino acids. Here the CDR3 DNA reads TGTGCCAGCACAAAGGACAGGGATGAAAAACTGTTTTTT. Amino acids: CASTKDRDEKLFF.

V gene TRBV29-1 combines with J gene TRBJ1-4, with D hard to call. The CDR3 runs to 11 residues. Germline V CDR1 and CDR2: SQVTM, ANQGSEA. With 5 bases removed from V and 4 bases from J, the gap between germline ends came to 5 bases. This chain's CDR3 is CSVLFNEKLFF. The CDR3 nucleotides read TGCAGCGTTCTGTTTAATGAAAAACTGTTTTTT.

The chain links TRBV5-4 to TRBJ2-7; the D gene is possibly TRBD2 (6 bases). The ends were cut back, 5 bases at V and 2 bases at J, with 17 bases in the middle. The germline V gene encodes CDR1 SGHNT and CDR2 YYREEE (reference sequence). CDR3 length equals 15 residues. Here the CDR3 DNA reads TGTGCCAGCAGGCGCGGGACTCCGGGACCCTACGAGCAGTACTTC. It translates to CASRRGTPGPYEQYF.

The V and J genes are TRBV7-2 and TRBJ2-7; TRBD2 aligns across 9 bases. J gave up 3 bases and V 1 base, and 4 bases lay outside the gene matches. Germline assignment: CDR1 SGHTA and CDR2 FQGNSA. This CDR3 has 15 residues. The CDR3 region has the DNA TGTGCCAGCAGCTTAGGGCTAGCGGGATACTACGAGCAGTACTTC. The encoded protein is CASSLGLAGYYEQYF.

V usage is TRBV4-3 and J usage is TRBJ2-2; possible D gene TRBD2, 6 bases. The CDR3 covers 16 residues. V gave up 2 bases and J gave up 0 bases, with 10 bases separating them. Germline V gene lookup returns CDR1 LGHNA and CDR2 YSLEER. Here the CDR3 reads CASSQFTGANTGELFF. The CDR3 bases are TGCGCCAGCAGCCAATTCACGGGGGCGAACACCGGGGAGCTGTTTTTT.

The genes are TRBV5-1 and TRBJ1-2; no definite D call. Germline CDR1 SGHRS, CDR2 YFSETQ. Trimming removed 3 bases from V and 7 bases from J, with 13 bases in between. This CDR3 has 13 amino acids. The CDR3 bases are TGCGCCAGCAGCTCAGAGGGTACCACTGGCTACACCTTC. It is translated as CASSSEGTTGYTF.

The chain couples TRBV14 to TRBJ1-6, with TRBD1 as a possible D gene (5 bases). CDR1 is SGHDN and CDR2 is FVKESK in the germline V gene. The CDR3 loop spans 20 amino acids. The V and J ends lost 11 bases and 5 bases respectively, with 34 bases between them. The CDR3 spells CAPSKNSSGSPAGNNSPLHF. The CDR3 nucleotides are TGTGCCCCCAGCAAGAACTCATCAGGGTCACCCGCTGGAAATAATTCACCCCTCCACTTT.

CDR3 protein: CASPPWEGNTEAFF. CDR3 nucleotide sequence: TGTGCCAGCCCCCCCTGGGAGGGCAACACTGAAGCTTTCTTT. The gene calls are TRBV6-5 and TRBJ1-1; D is undetermined. The length of the CDR3 is 14 residues. Germline assignment: CDR1 MNHEY and CDR2 SVGAGI. V was trimmed by 8 bases and J by 2 bases, leaving 15 bases between them.

V is TRBV4-1 and J is TRBJ2-7; no definite D call. Trimming removed 3 bases from V and 0 bases from J, with 9 bases in between. This CDR3 has 14 amino acids. Per the germline V gene, CDR1 is MGHRA and CDR2 is YSYEKL. CDR3 nucleotide sequence: TGCGCCAGCAGCCACACAACCAGCTCCTACGAGCAGTACTTC. As protein: CASSHTTSSYEQYF.

The table lists this clone with a few counts. The chain links TRBV7-9 to TRBJ2-1, with 10 nucleotides matching TRBD2. The J segment lost 0 bases and the V segment lost 5 bases, leaving 13 bases of the junction unmatched. The germline V gene encodes CDR1 SEHNR and CDR2 FQNEAQ (reference sequence). The CDR3 length is 19 residues. The CDR3 DNA reads TGTGCCAGCAGCCCTAGGCTAGCGGGGGACCACGGCTCCTACAATGAGCAGTTCTTC. This gives the protein CASSPRLAGDHGSYNEQFF.

This sequence joins TRBV7-8 and TRBJ1-4; D might be TRBD1 (6 bases). Germline CDR1 and CDR2: SGHVS and FQNEAQ. CDR3 length equals 14 residues. V dropped 5 bases and J dropped 8 bases, with 15 bases sitting between them. CDR3 region: CASSPSRGREKLFF. The DNA of the CDR3 is TGTGCCAGCAGCCCTAGCAGGGGAAGAGAAAAACTGTTTTTT. Full variable domain (remainder filled in from reference TRBV7-8 and TRBJ1-4): GAGVSQSPRYKVAKRGQDVALRCDPISGHVSLFWYQQALGQGPEFLTYFQNEAQLDKSGLPSDRFFAERPEGSVSTLKIQRTQQEDSAVYLCASSPSRGREKLFFGSGTQLSVL.

The chain couples TRBV28 to TRBJ2-1; a weak D match, TRBD1 (5 bases). V was clipped by 7 bases and J by 0 bases, with 10 bases between them. Germline V CDR1 and CDR2: MDHEN, SYDVKM. The CDR3 extends over 14 amino acids. Written as DNA, the CDR3 is TGTGCCAGCAAGGATAGGGGCTCCTACAATGAGCAGTTCTTC. It yields the protein CASKDRGSYNEQFF.

J is TRBJ2-7 and V is TRBV2; D gene unclear. Trimming cost V 6 bases and J 6 bases, with 15 bases left between them. The CDR3 has 13 residues. Germline CDR1 SNHLY, CDR2 FYNNEI. Written as DNA, the CDR3 is TGTGCCAGCAGCGCTGGCCTTGGCGGCGAGCAGTACTTC. Its protein product is CASSAGLGGEQYF.

The DNA of the CDR3 is TGTGCCAGCAGCGAAGAGACGGGTTCTGGAAACACCATATATTTT. Translated, it gives CASSEETGSGNTIYF. V gene TRBV5-4 combines with J gene TRBJ1-3; D remains ambiguous. Trimming left V 4 bases short and J 1 base short, with 12 bases between. The CDR3 extends over 15 amino acids. CDR1 SGHNT and CDR2 YYREEE come from the germline V gene (reference sequence).

V is TRBV14 and J is TRBJ2-7; TRBD2 matches at 7 bases. The germline CDR1 and CDR2 sequences are SGHDN and FVKESK. The CDR3 is 16 residues long. Trimming at V came to 4 bases and at J to 1 base, leaving 10 bases not matched to a gene. This chain's CDR3 is CASSPAWGGPSYEQYF. CDR3 nucleotide sequence: TGTGCCAGCAGCCCAGCTTGGGGAGGGCCGTCCTACGAGCAGTACTTC.